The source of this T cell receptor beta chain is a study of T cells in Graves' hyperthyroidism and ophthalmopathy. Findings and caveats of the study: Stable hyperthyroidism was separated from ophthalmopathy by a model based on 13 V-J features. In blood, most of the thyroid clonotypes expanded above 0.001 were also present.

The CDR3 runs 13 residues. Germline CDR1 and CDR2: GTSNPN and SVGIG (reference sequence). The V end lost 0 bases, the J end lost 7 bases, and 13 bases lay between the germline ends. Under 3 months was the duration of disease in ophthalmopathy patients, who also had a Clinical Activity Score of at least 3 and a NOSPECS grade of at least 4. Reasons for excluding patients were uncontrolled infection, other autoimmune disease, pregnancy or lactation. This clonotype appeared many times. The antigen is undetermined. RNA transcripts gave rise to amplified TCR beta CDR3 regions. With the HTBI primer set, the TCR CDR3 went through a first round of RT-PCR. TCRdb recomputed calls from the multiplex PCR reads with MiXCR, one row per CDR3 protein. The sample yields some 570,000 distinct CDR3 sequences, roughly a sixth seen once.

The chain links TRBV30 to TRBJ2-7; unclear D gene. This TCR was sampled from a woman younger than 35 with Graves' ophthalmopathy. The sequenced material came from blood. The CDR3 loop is CAWSVGWAGEQYF. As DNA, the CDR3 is TGTGCCTGGAGTGTAGGCTGGGCCGGGGAGCAGTACTTC.